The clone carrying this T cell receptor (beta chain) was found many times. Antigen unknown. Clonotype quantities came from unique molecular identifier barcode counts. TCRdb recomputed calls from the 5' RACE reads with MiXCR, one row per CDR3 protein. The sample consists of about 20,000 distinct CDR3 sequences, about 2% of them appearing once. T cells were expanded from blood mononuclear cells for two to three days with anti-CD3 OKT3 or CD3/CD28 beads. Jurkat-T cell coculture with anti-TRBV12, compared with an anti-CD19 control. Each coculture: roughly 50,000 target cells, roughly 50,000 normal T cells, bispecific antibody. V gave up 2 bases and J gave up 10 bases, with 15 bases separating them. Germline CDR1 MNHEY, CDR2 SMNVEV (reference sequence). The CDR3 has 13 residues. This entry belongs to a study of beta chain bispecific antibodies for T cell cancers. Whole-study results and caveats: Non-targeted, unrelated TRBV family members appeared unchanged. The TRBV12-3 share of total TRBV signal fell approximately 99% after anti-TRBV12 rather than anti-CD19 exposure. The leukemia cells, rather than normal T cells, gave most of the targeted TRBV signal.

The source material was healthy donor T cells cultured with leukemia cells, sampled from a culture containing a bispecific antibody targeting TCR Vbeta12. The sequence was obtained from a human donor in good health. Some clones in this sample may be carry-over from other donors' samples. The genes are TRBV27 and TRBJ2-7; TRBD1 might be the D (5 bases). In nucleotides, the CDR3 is TGTGCCAGCAGTTTAGGGGCTAGGACCCCTCAGTACTTC. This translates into CASSLGARTPQYF.